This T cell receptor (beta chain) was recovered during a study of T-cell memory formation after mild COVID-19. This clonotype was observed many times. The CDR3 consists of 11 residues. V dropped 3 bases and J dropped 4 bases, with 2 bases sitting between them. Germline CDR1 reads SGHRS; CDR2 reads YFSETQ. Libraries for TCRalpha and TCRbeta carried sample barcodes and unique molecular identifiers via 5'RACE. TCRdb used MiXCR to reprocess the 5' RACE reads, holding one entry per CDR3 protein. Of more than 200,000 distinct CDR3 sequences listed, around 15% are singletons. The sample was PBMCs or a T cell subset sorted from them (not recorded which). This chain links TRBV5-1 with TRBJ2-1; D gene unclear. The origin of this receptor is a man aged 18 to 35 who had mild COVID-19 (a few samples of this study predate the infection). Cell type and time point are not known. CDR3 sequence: CASSSYNEQFF. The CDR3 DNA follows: TGCGCCAGCAGCTCGTACAATGAGCAGTTCTTC.